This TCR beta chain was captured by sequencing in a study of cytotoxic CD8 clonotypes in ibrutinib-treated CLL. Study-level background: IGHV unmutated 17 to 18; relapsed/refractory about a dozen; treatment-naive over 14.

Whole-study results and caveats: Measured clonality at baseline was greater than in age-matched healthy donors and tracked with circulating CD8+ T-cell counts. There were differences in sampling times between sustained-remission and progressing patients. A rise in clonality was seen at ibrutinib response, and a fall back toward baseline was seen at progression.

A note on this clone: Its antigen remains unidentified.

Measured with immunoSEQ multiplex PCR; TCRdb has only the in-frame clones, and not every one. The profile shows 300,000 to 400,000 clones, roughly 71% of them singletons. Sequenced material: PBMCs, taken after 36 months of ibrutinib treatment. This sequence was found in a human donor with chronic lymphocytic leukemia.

CDR3 sequence reads: CASSLSGQFPGNTIYF. The CDR3 coding sequence is TGTGCCAGCAGTTTGTCAGGACAGTTCCCTGGAAACACCATATATTTT. The V gene is TRBV6-6, the J gene TRBJ1-3, with a tentative D call TRBD1 (6 bases). The V gene lost 4 bases and the J gene lost 2 bases, with 15 bases spanning the gap. The CDR3 has 16 amino acids. The germline V gene has CDR1 MNHNY and CDR2 SVGAGI (reference sequence).